This T cell receptor beta chain was documented in a study of blood T cells in healthy people across ages. This clonotype was recorded a few times. Using a J-beta primer mix together with a sample-barcoded 5' primer, a second PCR was run for roughly 7 to 12 cycles. TCRdb itself ran the 5' RACE reads through MiXCR, one entry per CDR3 protein. This table has fewer than 700,000 distinct CDR3 sequences, more than 45% appearing once. The donors, healthy Caucasians from Russia, were aged about 6 to 100. Every sample had a minimum of 6 million PBMCs isolated. The material sequenced was blood. This TCR was sampled from an elderly man in good health.

The CDR3 loop reads CSASVGGTDTQYF. CDR3 DNA: TGCAGTGCGTCGGTGGGAGGCACAGATACGCAGTATTTT. The rearrangement joins TRBV20-1 to TRBJ2-3, with D perhaps matching TRBD2 (5 bases). The CDR3 contains 13 residues. Deletions cut 6 bases from V and 1 base from J, with 11 bases between. Germline CDR1 DFQATT, CDR2 SNEGSKA (reference sequence).